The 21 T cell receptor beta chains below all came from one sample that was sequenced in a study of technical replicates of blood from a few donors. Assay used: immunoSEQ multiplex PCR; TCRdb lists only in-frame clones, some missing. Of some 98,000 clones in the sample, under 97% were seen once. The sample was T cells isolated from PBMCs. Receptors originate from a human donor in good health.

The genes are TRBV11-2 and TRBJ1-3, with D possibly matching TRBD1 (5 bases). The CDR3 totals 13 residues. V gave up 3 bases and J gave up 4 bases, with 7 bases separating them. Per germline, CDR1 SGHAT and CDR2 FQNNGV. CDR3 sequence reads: CASSLTEGNTIYF. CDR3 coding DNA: TGTGCCAGCAGCTTGACAGAGGGAAACACCATATATTTT.

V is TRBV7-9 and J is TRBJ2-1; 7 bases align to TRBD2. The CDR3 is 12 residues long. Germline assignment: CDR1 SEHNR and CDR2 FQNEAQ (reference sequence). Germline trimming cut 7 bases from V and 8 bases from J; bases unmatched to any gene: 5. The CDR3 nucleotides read TGTGCCAGCAACGTTGGGGGGGATGAGCAGTTCTTC. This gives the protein CASNVGGDEQFF.

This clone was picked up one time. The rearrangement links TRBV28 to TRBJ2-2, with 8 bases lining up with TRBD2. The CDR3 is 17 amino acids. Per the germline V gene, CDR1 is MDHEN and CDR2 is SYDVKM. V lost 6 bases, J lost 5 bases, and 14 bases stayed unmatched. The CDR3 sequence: CASRKPLGLAGTGELFF. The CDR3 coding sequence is TGTGCCAGCAGAAAACCCTTAGGACTAGCAGGGACCGGGGAGCTGTTTTTT.

This CDR3 is CASSIVSQTGVEETQYF. The CDR3 DNA follows: TGTGCCAGTAGTATAGTCTCCCAGACAGGGGTGGAAGAGACCCAGTACTTC. The chain joins TRBV19 to TRBJ2-5; 8 positions match TRBD1. This CDR3 region has 17 residues. Germline CDR1 and CDR2: LNHDA and SQIVND (reference sequence). J was trimmed by 3 bases and V by 1 base; bases with no gene match: 10. Filled out from reference TRBV19 and TRBJ2-5, the complete variable domain reads DGGITQSPKYLFRKEGQNVTLSCEQNLNHDAMYWYRQDPGQGLRLIYYSQIVNDFQKGDIAEGYSVSREKKESFPLTVTSAQKNPTAFYLCASSIVSQTGVEETQYFGPGTRLLVL.

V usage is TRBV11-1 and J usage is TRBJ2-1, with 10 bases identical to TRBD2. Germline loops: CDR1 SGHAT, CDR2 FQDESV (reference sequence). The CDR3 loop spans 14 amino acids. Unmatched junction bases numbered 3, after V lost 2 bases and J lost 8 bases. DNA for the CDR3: TGTGCCAGCAGCTTACTAGCGGGAGACGATGAGCAGTTCTTC. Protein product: CASSLLAGDDEQFF.

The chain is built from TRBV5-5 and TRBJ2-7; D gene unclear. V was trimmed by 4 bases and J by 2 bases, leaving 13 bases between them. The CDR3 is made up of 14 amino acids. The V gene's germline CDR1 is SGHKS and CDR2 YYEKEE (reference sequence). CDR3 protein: CASSDPGKAYEQYF. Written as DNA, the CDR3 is TGTGCCAGCAGCGACCCGGGTAAGGCCTACGAGCAGTACTTC.

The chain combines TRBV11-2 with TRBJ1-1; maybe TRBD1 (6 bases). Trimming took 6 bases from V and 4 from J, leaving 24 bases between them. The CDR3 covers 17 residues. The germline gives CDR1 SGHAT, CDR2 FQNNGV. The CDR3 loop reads CASRTTGFSKSGTEAFF. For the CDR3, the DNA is TGTGCCAGCAGAACAACAGGGTTTTCTAAATCGGGCACTGAAGCTTTCTTT.

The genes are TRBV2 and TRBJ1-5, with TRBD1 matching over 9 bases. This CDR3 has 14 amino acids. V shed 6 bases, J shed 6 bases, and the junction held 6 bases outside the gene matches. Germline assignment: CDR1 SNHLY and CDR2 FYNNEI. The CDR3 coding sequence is TGTGCCAGCAGCCTACAGGGGGCAGGTCAGCCCCAGCATTTT. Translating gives CASSLQGAGQPQHF. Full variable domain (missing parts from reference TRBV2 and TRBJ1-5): EPEVTQTPSHQVTQMGQEVILRCVPISNHLYFYWYRQILGQKVEFLVSFYNNEISEKSEIFDDQFSVERPDGSNFTLKIRSTKLEDSAMYFCASSLQGAGQPQHFGDGTRLSIL.

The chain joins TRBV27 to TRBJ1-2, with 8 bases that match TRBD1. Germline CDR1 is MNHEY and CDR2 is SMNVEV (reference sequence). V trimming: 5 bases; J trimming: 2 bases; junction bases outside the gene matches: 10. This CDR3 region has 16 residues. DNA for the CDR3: TGTGCCAGCAGTGTAGCCCCTGGACAGGGAAACTATGGCTACACCTTC. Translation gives CASSVAPGQGNYGYTF.

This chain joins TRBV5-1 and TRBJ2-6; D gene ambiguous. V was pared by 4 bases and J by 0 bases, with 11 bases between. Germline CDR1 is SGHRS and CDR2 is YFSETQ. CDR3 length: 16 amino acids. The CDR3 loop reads CASSPNINSGANVLTF. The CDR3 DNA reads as TGCGCCAGCAGCCCAAACATCAACTCTGGGGCCAACGTCCTGACTTTC.

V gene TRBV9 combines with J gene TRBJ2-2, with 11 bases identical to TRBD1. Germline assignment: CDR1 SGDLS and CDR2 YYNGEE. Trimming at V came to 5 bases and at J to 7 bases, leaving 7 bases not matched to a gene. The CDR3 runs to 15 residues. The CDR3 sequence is CASRGQGGSIGELFF. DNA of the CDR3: TGTGCCAGCAGGGGACAGGGGGGTTCGATCGGGGAGCTGTTTTTT.

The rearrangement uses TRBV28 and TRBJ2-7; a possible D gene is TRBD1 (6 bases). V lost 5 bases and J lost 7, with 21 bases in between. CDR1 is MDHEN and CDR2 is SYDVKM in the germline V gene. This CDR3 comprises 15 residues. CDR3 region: CASSPTYRAQGEQYF. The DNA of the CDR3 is TGTGCCAGCAGTCCTACCTACAGGGCTCAAGGTGAGCAGTACTTC.

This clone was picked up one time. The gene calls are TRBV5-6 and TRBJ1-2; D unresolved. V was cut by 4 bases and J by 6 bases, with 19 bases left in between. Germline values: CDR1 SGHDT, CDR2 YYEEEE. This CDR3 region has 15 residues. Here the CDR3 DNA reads TGTGCCAGCAGCACCTTGACTGAGCCCGGGAATGGCTACACCTTC. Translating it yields CASSTLTEPGNGYTF.

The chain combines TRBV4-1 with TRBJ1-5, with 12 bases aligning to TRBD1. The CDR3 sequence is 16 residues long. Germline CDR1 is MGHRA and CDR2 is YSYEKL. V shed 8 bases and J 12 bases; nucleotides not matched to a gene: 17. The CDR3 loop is CASQAVVGQGARGQHF. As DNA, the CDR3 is TGCGCCAGCCAAGCGGTGGTGGGACAGGGGGCGCGGGGCCAGCATTTT.

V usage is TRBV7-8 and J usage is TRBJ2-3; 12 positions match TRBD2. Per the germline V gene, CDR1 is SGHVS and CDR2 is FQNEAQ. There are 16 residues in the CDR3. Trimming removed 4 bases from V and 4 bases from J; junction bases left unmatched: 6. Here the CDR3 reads CASSSRLAGAPDTQYF. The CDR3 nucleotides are TGTGCCAGCAGCTCCCGACTAGCGGGAGCACCAGATACGCAGTATTTT.

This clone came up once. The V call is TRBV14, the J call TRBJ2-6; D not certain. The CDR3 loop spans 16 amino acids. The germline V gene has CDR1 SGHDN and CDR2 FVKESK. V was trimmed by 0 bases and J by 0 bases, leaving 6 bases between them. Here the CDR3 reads CASSQEVSSGANVLTF. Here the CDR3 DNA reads TGTGCCAGCAGCCAAGAGGTTAGCTCTGGGGCCAACGTCCTGACTTTC. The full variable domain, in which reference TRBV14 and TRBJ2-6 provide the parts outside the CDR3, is EAGVTQFPSHSVIEKGQTVTLRCDPISGHDNLYWYRRVMGKEIKFLLHFVKESKQDESGMPNNRFLAERTGGTYSTLKVQPAELEDSGVYFCASSQEVSSGANVLTFGAGSRLTVL.

CDR3 protein: CASRPPGCGYTF. For the CDR3, the DNA is TGTGCAAGTCGCCCCCCCGGGTGCGGCTACACCTTC. J is TRBJ1-2 and V is TRBV12-2. TRBV12-2 is recorded as a pseudogene. The length of the CDR3 is 12 residues.

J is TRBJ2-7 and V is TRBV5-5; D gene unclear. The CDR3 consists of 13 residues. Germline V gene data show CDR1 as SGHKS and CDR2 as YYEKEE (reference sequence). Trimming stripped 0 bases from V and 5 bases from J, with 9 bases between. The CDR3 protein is CASSLGLKDEQYF. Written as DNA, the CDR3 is TGTGCCAGCAGCTTGGGACTTAAGGACGAGCAGTACTTC.

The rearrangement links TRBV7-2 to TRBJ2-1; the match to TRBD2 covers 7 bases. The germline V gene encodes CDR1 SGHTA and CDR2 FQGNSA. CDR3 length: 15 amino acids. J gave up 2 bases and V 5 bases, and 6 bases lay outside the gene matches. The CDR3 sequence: CASSPWGGAYNEQFF. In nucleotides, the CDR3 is TGTGCCAGCAGCCCCTGGGGAGGGGCCTACAATGAGCAGTTCTTC.

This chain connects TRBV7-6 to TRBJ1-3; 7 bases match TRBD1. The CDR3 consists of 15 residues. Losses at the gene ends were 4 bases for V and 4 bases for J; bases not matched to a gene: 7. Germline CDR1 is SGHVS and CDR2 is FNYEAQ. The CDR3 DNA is TGTGCCAGCAGCTCCATATCGGACAGGGGAAACACCATATATTTT. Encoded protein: CASSSISDRGNTIYF. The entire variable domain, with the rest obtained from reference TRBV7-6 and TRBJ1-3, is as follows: GAGVSQSPRYKVTKRGQDVALRCDPISGHVSLYWYRQALGQGPEFLTYFNYEAQQDKSGLPNDRFSAERPEGSISTLTIQRTEQRDSAMYRCASSSISDRGNTIYFGEGSWLTVV.

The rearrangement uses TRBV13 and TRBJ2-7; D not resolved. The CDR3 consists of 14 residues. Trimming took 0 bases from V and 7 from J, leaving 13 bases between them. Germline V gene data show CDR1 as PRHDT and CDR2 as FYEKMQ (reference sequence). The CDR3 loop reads CASSLGGFMREQYF. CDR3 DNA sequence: TGTGCCAGCAGCTTAGGTGGCTTTATGAGGGAGCAGTACTTC.